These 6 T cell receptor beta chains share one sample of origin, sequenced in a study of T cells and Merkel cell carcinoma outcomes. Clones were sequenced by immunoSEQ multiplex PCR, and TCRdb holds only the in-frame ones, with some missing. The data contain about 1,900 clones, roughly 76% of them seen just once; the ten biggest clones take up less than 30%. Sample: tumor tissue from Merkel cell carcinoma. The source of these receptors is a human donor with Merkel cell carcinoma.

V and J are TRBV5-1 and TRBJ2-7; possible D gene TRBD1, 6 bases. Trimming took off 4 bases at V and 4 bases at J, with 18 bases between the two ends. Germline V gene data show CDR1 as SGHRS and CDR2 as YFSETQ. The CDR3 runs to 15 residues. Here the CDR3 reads CASSQKGQFDYEQYF. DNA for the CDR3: TGCGCCAGCAGCCAAAAAGGACAGTTTGATTACGAGCAGTACTTC.

CDR3 nucleotides: TGTGCCAGCAGACGACAGGGAAACTATGGCTACACCTTC. Protein product: CASRRQGNYGYTF. This chain connects TRBV5-6 to TRBJ1-2; 7 bases map to TRBD1. V lost 5 bases to trimming and J lost 2 bases; unmatched junction nucleotides: 3. The CDR3 runs 13 residues. CDR1 SGHDT and CDR2 YYEEEE come from the germline V gene.

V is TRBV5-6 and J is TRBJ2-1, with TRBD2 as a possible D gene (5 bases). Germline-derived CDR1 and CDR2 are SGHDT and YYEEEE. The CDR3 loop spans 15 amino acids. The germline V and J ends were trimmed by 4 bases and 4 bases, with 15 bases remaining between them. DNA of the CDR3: TGTGCCAGCAGCCCCCCGCTAGCCGTTTACAATGAGCAGTTCTTC. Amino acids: CASSPPLAVYNEQFF.

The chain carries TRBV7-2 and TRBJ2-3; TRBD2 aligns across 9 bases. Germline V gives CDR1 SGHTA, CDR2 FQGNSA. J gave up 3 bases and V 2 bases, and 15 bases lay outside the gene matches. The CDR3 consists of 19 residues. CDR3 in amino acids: CASSLRVSIAGGPTDTQYF. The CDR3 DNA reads TGTGCCAGCAGCTTAAGGGTCAGTATCGCGGGAGGGCCAACAGATACGCAGTATTTT.

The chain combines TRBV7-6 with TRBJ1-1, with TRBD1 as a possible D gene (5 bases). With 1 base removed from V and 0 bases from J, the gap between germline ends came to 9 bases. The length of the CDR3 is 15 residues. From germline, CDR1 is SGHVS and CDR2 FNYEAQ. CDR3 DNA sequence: TGTGCCAGCAGCTTAGGCGGGGGTATGAACACTGAAGCTTTCTTT. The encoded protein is CASSLGGGMNTEAFF.

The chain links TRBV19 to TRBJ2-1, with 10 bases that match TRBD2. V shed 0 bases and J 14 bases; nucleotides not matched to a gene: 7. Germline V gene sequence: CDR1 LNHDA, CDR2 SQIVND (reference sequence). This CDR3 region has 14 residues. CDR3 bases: TGTGCCAGTAGTATAGATGCTAGCGGGAGCCCAGAGTTCTTC. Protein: CASSIDASGSPEFF. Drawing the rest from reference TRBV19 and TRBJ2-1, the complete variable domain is DGGITQSPKYLFRKEGQNVTLSCEQNLNHDAMYWYRQDPGQGLRLIYYSQIVNDFQKGDIAEGYSVSREKKESFPLTVTSAQKNPTAFYLCASSIDASGSPEFFGPGTRLTVL.